This passage covers 15 T cell receptor beta chains from one sample sequenced in a study of Ad26.COV2.S vaccination and SARS-CoV-2 variants. The data were produced by immunoSEQ multiplex PCR, yet TCRdb's version contains in-frame clones alone and is incomplete. The sample has about 440,000 clones, around 90% seen once. Treatment described: 15 to 20 received Ad26.COV2.S at low or high dose, single or two shots; about 5 received placebo; per-sample allocation not given. Collection of samples fell on day 63 after the first vaccine or placebo injection. The sample in question was peripheral blood, obtained in a trial of Ad26.COV2.S vaccine versus placebo. The receptors shown here come from a person aged 18-65 years who received the Ad26.COV2.S COVID-19 vaccine or a placebo.

The rearrangement joins TRBV7-9 to TRBJ2-1, with 10 bases lining up with TRBD2. Trimming took 6 bases from V and 7 from J; bases not matched to a gene: 9. CDR3 length equals 15 residues. The germline CDR1 and CDR2 sequences are SEHNR and FQNEAQ (reference sequence). This CDR3 is CASRRPGTSDNEQFF. CDR3 DNA sequence: TGTGCCAGCAGAAGGCCCGGGACTAGCGATAATGAGCAGTTCTTC.

The J gene is TRBJ1-1, the V gene TRBV28; D ambiguous. CDR1 is MDHEN, CDR2 SYDVKM, per germline. The CDR3 is 14 amino acids. V lost 1 base and J 5 bases, leaving 11 bases between the germline ends. The chain's CDR3 is CASSLLSQLTEAFF. The CDR3 bases are TGTGCCAGCAGTTTATTATCACAGCTAACTGAAGCTTTCTTT.

J is TRBJ1-1 and V is TRBV7-9; TRBD1 matches 7 bases. From germline, CDR1 is SEHNR and CDR2 FQNEAQ (reference sequence). Trimming took 6 bases from V and 1 from J; bases not matched to a gene: 5. The CDR3 is 14 residues long. CDR3 sequence reads: CASSPGTENTEAFF. Here the CDR3 DNA reads TGTGCCAGCAGTCCCGGGACAGAGAACACTGAAGCTTTCTTT.

This chain links TRBV5-1 with TRBJ2-5; the D is unclear. Trimming stripped 0 bases from V and 4 bases from J, with 4 bases between. CDR3 size: 12 residues. CDR1 and CDR2 from the germline V gene are SGHRS and YFSETQ. The CDR3 sequence: CASSLVGETQYF. CDR3 bases: TGCGCCAGCAGCTTGGTCGGAGAGACCCAGTACTTC.

This chain joins TRBV6-2 or TRBV6-3 and TRBJ2-7, with D possibly being TRBD1 (5 bases). The CDR3 is 15 residues long. Germline assignment: CDR1 MNHEY and CDR2 SVGEGT. Trimming left V 1 base short and J 0 bases short, with 10 bases between. The CDR3 protein is CASSYWGGSSYEQYF. For the CDR3, the DNA is TGTGCCAGCAGTTACTGGGGCGGTAGCTCCTACGAGCAGTACTTC.

Here the CDR3 reads CASSPGGDKNIQYF. DNA for the CDR3: TGTGCCAGCAGCCCCGGGGGGGACAAAAACATTCAGTACTTC. The rearrangement joins TRBV11-3 to TRBJ2-4; 8 positions agree with TRBD2. Per germline, CDR1 SGHNT and CDR2 YENEEA. CDR3 length: 14 amino acids. With V trimmed by 5 bases and J by 3 bases, 3 bases remained unmatched.

The CDR3: CASSPRRSLGTGELFF. The CDR3 coding sequence is TGTGCCAGCAGCCCCCGCCGGTCGCTGGGGACCGGGGAGCTGTTTTTT. V gene TRBV11-2 combines with J gene TRBJ2-2; D unclear. The V end was cut by 5 bases, the J end by 5 bases, with 18 bases between. In germline, CDR1 is SGHAT, CDR2 FQNNGV. CDR3 length: 16 amino acids. Supplemented by reference TRBV11-2 and TRBJ2-2, the full variable domain reads EAGVAQSPRYKIIEKRQSVAFWCNPISGHATLYWYQQILGQGPKLLIQFQNNGVVDDSQLPKDRFSAERLKGVDSTLKIQPAKLEDSAVYLCASSPRRSLGTGELFFGEGSRLTVL.

J is TRBJ1-6 and V is TRBV2, with D tentatively TRBD1 (6 bases). Germline values: CDR1 SNHLY, CDR2 FYNNEI. The CDR3 sequence is 11 residues long. The V and J ends lost 10 bases and 9 bases respectively, with 10 bases between them. The CDR3 region has the DNA TGTGCCACGGGAGGGGGTTCACCCCTCCACTTT. Translated: CATGGGSPLHF.

The chain uses TRBV6-2 or TRBV6-3 and TRBJ2-2; TRBD2 matches at 10 bases. From germline, CDR1 is MNHEY and CDR2 SVGEGT. Trimming at V came to 2 bases and at J to 4 bases, leaving 4 bases not matched to a gene. The CDR3 covers 16 residues. The CDR3, as DNA: TGTGCCAGCAGTTACGAAGCGGGAGGGAGCACCGGGGAGCTGTTTTTT. Protein sequence: CASSYEAGGSTGELFF.

V and J are TRBV9 and TRBJ2-7; D is undetermined. This CDR3 region has 16 residues. Per germline, CDR1 SGDLS and CDR2 YYNGEE. Trimming removed 0 bases at V and 1 base at J, with 14 bases between. Written as DNA, the CDR3 is TGTGCCAGCAGCGTAGAGGGTGACGCAGGATCCTACGAGCAGTACTTC. It translates to CASSVEGDAGSYEQYF.

The V call is TRBV5-5, the J call TRBJ1-6, with 10 positions matching TRBD1. This CDR3 is 18 amino acids long. Germline V CDR1 and CDR2: SGHKS, YYEKEE (reference sequence). Unmatched junction bases numbered 4, after V lost 1 base and J lost 0 bases. CDR3 loop: CASSLSRTGGSYNSPLHF. As DNA, the CDR3 is TGTGCCAGCAGCTTGTCGAGGACAGGGGGCTCCTATAATTCACCCCTCCACTTT.

The chain couples TRBV2 to TRBJ1-2, with unresolved D. CDR3 length: 13 residues. With 5 bases removed from V and 8 bases from J, the gap between germline ends came to 15 bases. Germline V gene sequence: CDR1 SNHLY, CDR2 FYNNEI. In DNA form, the CDR3 reads TGTGCCAGCAGTAAGACGGGAACCTCGGGCTACACCTTC. Translated: CASSKTGTSGYTF.

The CDR3 reads CASSLRGTDTYEQYF. The CDR3 DNA follows: TGTGCCAGCAGCTTAAGGGGGACGGATACCTACGAGCAGTACTTC. The chain recombines TRBV7-9 with TRBJ2-7; D might be TRBD1 (6 bases). Trimming removed 2 bases at V and 2 bases at J, with 13 bases between. Germline V gene lookup returns CDR1 SEHNR and CDR2 FQNEAQ (reference sequence). The CDR3 is 15 residues long.

V gene TRBV19 combines with J gene TRBJ2-3, with 8 bases lining up with TRBD2. The CDR3 totals 14 residues. From germline, CDR1 is LNHDA and CDR2 SQIVND (reference sequence). Germline trimming cut 9 bases from V and 1 base from J; bases unmatched to any gene: 6. The CDR3 DNA reads TGTGCCAGCGGGACTAGTGGCGGCACAGATACGCAGTATTTT. Translating gives CASGTSGGTDTQYF.

A single count supports this clone. The chain uses TRBV30 and TRBJ2-1; 8 nucleotides line up with TRBD1. Germline trimming cut 4 bases from V and 2 bases from J; bases unmatched to any gene: 1. CDR1 GTSNPN and CDR2 SVGIG come from the germline V gene (reference sequence). The CDR3 runs to 13 residues. The DNA for the CDR3 is TGTGCCTGGACAGGGGGCCCCTACAATGAGCAGTTCTTC. Its translation: CAWTGGPYNEQFF.